The TCR beta chain described here comes from a study of radiotherapy plus CTLA-4 blockade in lung cancer. V lost 5 bases, J lost 3 bases, and 16 bases lay in between. The CDR3 runs 15 residues. Germline CDR1 reads LNHDA; CDR2 reads SQIVND (reference sequence). Using immunoSEQ multiplex PCR, the repertoire was profiled, and TCRdb retains in-frame clones only, with some absent. The table lists about 77,000 clones, around 74% of them singletons. The source is a human donor with non-small cell lung cancer whose response to radiotherapy plus ipilimumab could not be evaluated. The starting material was peripheral blood, obtained from a patient treated with radiotherapy plus ipilimumab. The V gene is TRBV19, the J gene TRBJ1-1; D possibly corresponds to TRBD1 (6 bases). The CDR3 loop is CASSALGTFDTEAFF. CDR3 nucleotide sequence: TGTGCCAGTAGTGCGCTCGGGACATTCGACACTGAAGCTTTCTTT.